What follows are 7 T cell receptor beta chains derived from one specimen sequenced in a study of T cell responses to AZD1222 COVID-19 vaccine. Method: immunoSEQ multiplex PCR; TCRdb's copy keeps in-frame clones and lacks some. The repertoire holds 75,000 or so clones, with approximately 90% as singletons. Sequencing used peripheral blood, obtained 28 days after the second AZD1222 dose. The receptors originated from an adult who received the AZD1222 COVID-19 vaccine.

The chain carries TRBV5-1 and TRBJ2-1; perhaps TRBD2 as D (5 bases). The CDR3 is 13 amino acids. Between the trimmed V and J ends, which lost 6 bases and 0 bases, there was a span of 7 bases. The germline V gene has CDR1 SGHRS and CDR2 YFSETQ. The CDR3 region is CASNRDSYNEQFF. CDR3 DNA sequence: TGCGCCAGCAACCGGGACTCCTACAATGAGCAGTTCTTC.

The CDR3 region has the DNA TGTGCCAGCAGCTTGTACAGGGCCCATCAGCCCCAGCATTTT. The encoded protein is CASSLYRAHQPQHF. The gene calls are TRBV5-6 and TRBJ1-5, with a tentative D call TRBD1 (6 bases). The CDR3 sequence is 14 residues long. V lost 1 base and J 5 bases, leaving 10 bases between the germline ends. Germline values: CDR1 SGHDT, CDR2 YYEEEE.

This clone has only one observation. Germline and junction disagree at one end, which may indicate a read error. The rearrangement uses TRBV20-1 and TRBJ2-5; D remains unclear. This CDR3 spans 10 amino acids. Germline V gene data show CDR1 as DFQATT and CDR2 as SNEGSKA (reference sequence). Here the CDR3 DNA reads TGCAGCGCTAAATCGGAGACCCAGTACTTC. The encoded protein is CSAKSETQYF.

CDR3: CASSQEDYGGHEQYF. In nucleotides, the CDR3 is TGTGCCAGCAGCCAAGAGGACTATGGGGGTCACGAGCAGTACTTC. V is TRBV3-1 (or the pseudogene TRBV3-2) and J is TRBJ2-7; perhaps TRBD2 as D (6 bases). Trimming removed 0 bases from V and 5 bases from J, with 14 bases in between. This CDR3 spans 15 amino acids. Germline V CDR1 and CDR2: LGHDT, YNNKEL (reference sequence).

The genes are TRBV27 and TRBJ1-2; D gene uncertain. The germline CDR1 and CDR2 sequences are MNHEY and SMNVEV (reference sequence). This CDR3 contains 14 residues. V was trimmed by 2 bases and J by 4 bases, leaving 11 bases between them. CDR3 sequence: CASSLNGRFYGYTF. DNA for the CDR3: TGTGCCAGCAGTTTAAACGGAAGGTTCTATGGCTACACCTTC.

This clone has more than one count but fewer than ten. The CDR3 nucleotides read TGTGCCAGCAGTCCTCTCTCTAGCGGCCGCCTCTCCTACGAGCAGTACTTC. The encoded protein is CASSPLSSGRLSYEQYF. The chain carries TRBV27 and TRBJ2-7, with 7 nucleotides matching TRBD2. The CDR3 is 17 residues long. V trimming: 5 bases; J trimming: 0 bases; junction bases outside the gene matches: 13. Per the germline V gene, CDR1 is MNHEY and CDR2 is SMNVEV (reference sequence).

The CDR3 spells CASSLGREGGNQPQHF. CDR3 coding DNA: TGCGCCAGCAGCTTGGGCAGGGAGGGAGGCAATCAGCCCCAGCATTTT. V is TRBV5-1 and J is TRBJ1-5; tentatively, D is TRBD1 (5 bases). V gave up 0 bases and J gave up 2 bases, with 12 bases separating them. Germline V gene lookup returns CDR1 SGHRS and CDR2 YFSETQ. CDR3 length: 16 amino acids.